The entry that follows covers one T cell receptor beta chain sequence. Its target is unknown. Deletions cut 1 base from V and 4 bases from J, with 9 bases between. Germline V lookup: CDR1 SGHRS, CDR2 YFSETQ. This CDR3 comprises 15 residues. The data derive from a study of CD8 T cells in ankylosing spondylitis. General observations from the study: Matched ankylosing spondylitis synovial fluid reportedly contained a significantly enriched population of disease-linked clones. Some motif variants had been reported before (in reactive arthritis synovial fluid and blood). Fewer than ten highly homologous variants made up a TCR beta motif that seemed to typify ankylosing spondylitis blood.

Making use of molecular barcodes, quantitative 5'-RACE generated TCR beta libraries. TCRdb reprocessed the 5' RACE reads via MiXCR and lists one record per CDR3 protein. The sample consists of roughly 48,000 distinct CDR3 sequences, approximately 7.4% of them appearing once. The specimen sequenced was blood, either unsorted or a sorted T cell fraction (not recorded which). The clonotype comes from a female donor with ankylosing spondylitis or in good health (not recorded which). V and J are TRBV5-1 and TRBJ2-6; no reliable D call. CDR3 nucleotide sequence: TGCGCCAGCAGCTTGACGAGGAGAGGGGCCAACGTCCTGACTTTC. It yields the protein CASSLTRRGANVLTF.